This T cell receptor beta chain stems from a study of OX40 agonist ivuxolimab in advanced cancers. Individuals having autoimmune disease history or systemic immunosuppression were not enrolled. Repertoires were generated with immunoSEQ multiplex PCR, while TCRdb's copy carries only in-frame clones and drops some. The profile shows approximately 70,000 clones, 86% of them singletons. Trimming took 5 bases from V and 8 from J; bases not matched to a gene: 6. The CDR3 runs 14 residues. Per germline, CDR1 SEHNR and CDR2 FQNEAQ (reference sequence). Sample: CD4+ or CD8+ T cells sorted from blood, taken in a trial of the OX40 agonist ivuxolimab. The chain carries TRBV7-9 and TRBJ1-2; 12 positions agree with TRBD1. The sequence was collected from an adult with an advanced solid tumor such as melanoma, head and neck, liver or kidney cancer. The CDR3 reads CASSPGQGAGGYTF. CDR3 coding DNA: TGTGCCAGCAGCCCGGGACAGGGGGCTGGAGGCTACACCTTC.